This section outlines one T cell receptor beta chain sequence together with its context. The PCR was carried out with 60 Vbeta primers and 13 Jbeta primers. Assay used: immunoSEQ multiplex PCR; TCRdb lists only in-frame clones, some missing. There are under 200,000 clones in the sample; roughly 80% occur only once, and roughly 5% lies in the top ten. Healthy individuals who donated bone marrow served as the donors. The data derive from a study of cytomegalovirus exposure and HLA in healthy donors. Germline V CDR1 and CDR2: MDHEN, SYDVKM. The V gene end was trimmed by 4 bases and the J gene end by 1 base; junction bases not matched to a gene: 6. The CDR3 totals 15 residues.

What was sequenced was PBMCs. The genes are TRBV28 and TRBJ1-2, with 7 bases that match TRBD1. The clonotype originates from a male donor in good health and CMV-seronegative. In nucleotides, the CDR3 is TGTGCCAGCAGTTCAGGACAGGCGCGTAACTATGGCTACACCTTC. Translating gives CASSSGQARNYGYTF.